This T cell receptor (beta chain) was observed in a study of molecular identifiers for immune sequencing clone quantification. Naive CD8 T cells were FACS-sorted by CD8+CD4-CCR7+CD45RA+ markers. Each CDR3 protein is one row after TCRdb ran MiXCR on the PCR reads. The sample holds hundreds of thousands of distinct CDR3 sequences, 25% seen once. The V gene's germline CDR1 is MNHEY and CDR2 SVGEGT. V lost 2 bases to trimming and J lost 3 bases, with 4 bases between them. CDR3 length: 12 residues. Sample: naive CD8+ T cells from blood, with Jurkat cell RNA spiked in. Subset specified: FACS-sorted CD8+CD4-CCR7+CD45RA+ naive T cells. The receptor was isolated from a human donor in good health. Some libraries in this study had Jurkat cell RNA spiked in. The V call is TRBV6-2 or TRBV6-3, the J call TRBJ1-1, with D uncertain. CDR3 nucleotide sequence: TGTGCCAGCAGTTACCTAGACACTGAAGCTTTCTTT. It is translated as CASSYLDTEAFF.